The clone carrying this T cell receptor beta chain was observed a few times. The authors obtained PBMCs from more than 8 ml of fresh peripheral blood. The record originates from a study of T cells in Graves' hyperthyroidism and ophthalmopathy. The investigators amplified TCR beta CDR3 regions from RNA transcripts. The HTBI set primed first-round TCR CDR3 RT-PCR. One entry per CDR3 protein, called by TCRdb with MiXCR from the multiplex PCR reads. This sample carries approximately 710,000 distinct CDR3 sequences, about 18% of them seen once, and the ten largest clones take less than 20%. This CDR3 is built from 15 residues. Germline V CDR1 and CDR2: MGHRA, YSYEKL. Trimming cost V 4 bases and J 3 bases, with 16 bases left between them.

V gene TRBV4-1 combines with J gene TRBJ2-7; TRBD1 is a possible D gene (9 bases). Sample: blood. This clonotype was obtained from a man aged 50-59 years with Graves' hyperthyroidism. CDR3 nucleotides: TGCGCCAGCAGCCTACGGGGGGGACAGGGCTACGAGCAGTACTTC. It codes for CASSLRGGQGYEQYF.